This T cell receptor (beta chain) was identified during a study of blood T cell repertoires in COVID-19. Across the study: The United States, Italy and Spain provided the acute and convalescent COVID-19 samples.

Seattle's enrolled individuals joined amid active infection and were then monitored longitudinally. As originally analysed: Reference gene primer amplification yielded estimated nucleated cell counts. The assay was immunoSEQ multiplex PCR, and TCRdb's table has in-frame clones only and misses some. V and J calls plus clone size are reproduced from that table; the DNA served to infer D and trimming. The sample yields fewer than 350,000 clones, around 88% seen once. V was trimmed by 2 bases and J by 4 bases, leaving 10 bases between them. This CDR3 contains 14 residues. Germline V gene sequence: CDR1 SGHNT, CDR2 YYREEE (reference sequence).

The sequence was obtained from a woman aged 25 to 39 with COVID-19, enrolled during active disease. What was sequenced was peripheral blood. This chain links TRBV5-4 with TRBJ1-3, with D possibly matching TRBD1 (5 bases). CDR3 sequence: CASSFGRQGNTIYF. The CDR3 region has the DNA TGTGCCAGCAGCTTTGGGCGACAGGGAAACACCATATATTTT.